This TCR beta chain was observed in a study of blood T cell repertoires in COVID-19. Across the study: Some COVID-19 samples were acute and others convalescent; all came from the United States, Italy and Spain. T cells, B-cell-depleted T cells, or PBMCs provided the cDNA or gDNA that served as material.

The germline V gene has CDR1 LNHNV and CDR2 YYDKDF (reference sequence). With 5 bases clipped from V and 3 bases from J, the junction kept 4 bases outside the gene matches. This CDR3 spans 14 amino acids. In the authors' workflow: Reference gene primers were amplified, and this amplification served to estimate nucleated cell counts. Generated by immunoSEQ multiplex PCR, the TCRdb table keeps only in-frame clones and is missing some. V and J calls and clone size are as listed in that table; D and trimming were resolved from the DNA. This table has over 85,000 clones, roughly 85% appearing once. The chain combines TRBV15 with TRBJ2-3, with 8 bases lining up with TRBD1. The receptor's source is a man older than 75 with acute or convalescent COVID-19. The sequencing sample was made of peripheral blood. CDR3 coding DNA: TGTGCCACCAGCCTGGGACAGGCGACAGATACGCAGTATTTT. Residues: CATSLGQATDTQYF.